This entry lists 18 T cell receptor beta chains sequenced from one sample in a study of CXCR3-negative and CXCR3-positive naive CD8 T cells. With UMI labels, 5' RACE was used to prepare the TRB cDNA libraries. TCRdb re-called the 5' RACE reads and catalogs CDR3 proteins one per entry, DNA excluded. The table counts about 58,000 distinct CDR3 sequences; 0.35% to 0.5% lies in the top ten. Sequences were obtained from naive CXCR3- CD8+ T cells from blood. This sample's subset: CD45RO-CCR7+CD27+CD95- naive CD8+ T cells lacking CXCR3 (TNR3-). These receptors all come from a human donor in good health. Some clones in this sample may be carry-over from other donors' samples.

The chain employs TRBV24-1 and TRBJ2-1; TCRdb's D call, TRBD2, is unchecked because there is no DNA. CDR3 length: 15 amino acids. Germline V lookup: CDR1 KGHDR, CDR2 SFDVKD. CDR3 in amino acids: CATSDPHGASGRQFF.

This chain uses TRBV7-2 with TRBJ2-7; TCRdb gives TRBD1 as the D gene, but with no DNA this cannot be confirmed. Looked up from germline, CDR1 is SGHTA and CDR2 is FQGNSA. The CDR3 runs 14 residues. The CDR3 here is CASSPTGTSYEQYF.

The rearrangement links TRBV29-1 to TRBJ2-1; TCRdb gives TRBD1 as the D gene, but with no DNA this cannot be confirmed. This CDR3 has 16 residues. CDR1 is SQVTM and CDR2 is ANQGSEA in the germline V gene. This CDR3 is CSVEDPETGLDNEQFF.

V and J are TRBV29-1 and TRBJ2-7; TCRdb proposes TRBD1, but this gene call is untestable without DNA. The CDR3 is 15 amino acids. Germline V gene sequence: CDR1 SQVTM, CDR2 ANQGSEA. The CDR3 loop is CSVDLRDRESYEQYF.

The gene calls are TRBV29-1 and TRBJ2-3. The CDR3 length is 16 residues. CDR1 and CDR2 from the germline V gene are SQVTM and ANQGSEA. The CDR3 protein is CSVEDLLGMSTDTQYF.

The CDR3 spells CASSLAGGRYNEQFF. The rearrangement links TRBV12-3 or TRBV12-4 to TRBJ2-1. The CDR3 spans 15 residues.

The chain combines TRBV5-1 with TRBJ2-7; the D call from TCRdb, TRBD1, cannot be confirmed without DNA. The V gene's germline CDR1 is SGHRS and CDR2 YFSETQ. The CDR3 is 15 residues long. The chain's CDR3 is CASRSVGTASYEQYF. The variable domain in full, with the rest retrieved from reference TRBV5-1 and TRBJ2-7, is KAGVTQTPRYLIKTRGQQVTLSCSPISGHRSVSWYQQTPGQGLQFLFEYFSETQRNKGNFPGRFSGRQFSNSRSEMNVSTLELGDSALYLCASRSVGTASYEQYFGPGTRLTVT.

The rearrangement links TRBV20-1 to TRBJ2-6; TCRdb gives TRBD2 as the D gene, but with no DNA this cannot be confirmed. The CDR3 runs to 16 residues. Germline CDR1 is DFQATT and CDR2 is SNEGSKA (reference sequence). The CDR3 sequence: CSAPPRSGSGANVLTF.

CDR3 amino acids: CATSDLAIGELFF. The chain links TRBV24-1 to TRBJ2-2. This CDR3 comprises 13 residues. Germline lookup yields CDR1 KGHDR and CDR2 SFDVKD.

Frequency places this clonotype as medium-sized. The genes are TRBV7-7 and TRBJ2-3; TCRdb gives TRBD2 as the D gene, but with no DNA this cannot be confirmed. This CDR3 spans 15 amino acids. Germline V gene sequence: CDR1 SSHAT, CDR2 FNYEAQ (reference sequence). The CDR3 here is CASSLSAGSTDTQYF. Together with reference TRBV7-7 and TRBJ2-3, the CDR3 gives the full variable domain: GAGVSQSPRYKVTKRGQDVTLRCDPISSHATLYWYQQALGQGPEFLTYFNYEAQPDKSGLPSDRFSAERPEGSISTLTIQRTEQRDSAMYRCASSLSAGSTDTQYFGPGTRLTVL.

This chain joins TRBV7-8 and TRBJ2-2; TCRdb designates TRBD1, a call that cannot be tested without DNA. From germline, CDR1 is SGHVS and CDR2 FQNEAQ. CDR3 size: 17 residues. The CDR3 is CASSMGQKPSDTGELFF.

The chain has TRBV12-3 or TRBV12-4 and TRBJ1-2. The CDR3 sequence is 11 residues long. The CDR3 sequence: CAAFGSYGYTF.

The chain's CDR3 is CATSGTSGFYEQYF. V gene TRBV27 combines with J gene TRBJ2-7; the TCRdb D gene call, TRBD2, has no DNA to confirm it. The CDR3 extends over 14 amino acids. From germline, CDR1 is MNHEY and CDR2 SMNVEV (reference sequence).

This chain joins TRBV7-2 and TRBJ2-3; without DNA, the TCRdb call of TRBD1 cannot be checked. Germline loops: CDR1 SGHTA, CDR2 FQGNSA. The CDR3 extends over 15 amino acids. Here the CDR3 reads CASSHLGGSTDTQYF.

The V gene is TRBV20-1, the J gene TRBJ2-7; TCRdb selects TRBD1, and the lack of DNA leaves this call unchecked. Germline V gene lookup returns CDR1 DFQATT and CDR2 SNEGSKA (reference sequence). CDR3 size: 13 residues. CDR3 sequence: CSASTRGRFEQYF.

The chain has TRBV7-3 and TRBJ2-3; as DNA is missing, the TRBD2 call by TCRdb cannot be tested. CDR1 and CDR2 from the germline V gene are SGHTA and FQGTGA. The CDR3 contains 17 residues. CDR3 residues: CASSPDLGLADTDTQYF.

V and J are TRBV7-9 and TRBJ2-6; no DNA is available, so the TRBD1 call from TCRdb remains unchecked. The CDR3 extends over 17 amino acids. Germline assignment: CDR1 SEHNR and CDR2 FQNEAQ (reference sequence). This chain's CDR3 is CASSYRDRDPGANVLTF. Complete variable domain (other parts from reference TRBV7-9 and TRBJ2-6): DTGVSQNPRHKITKRGQNVTFRCDPISEHNRLYWYRQTLGQGPEFLTYFQNEAQLEKSRLLSDRFSAERPKGSFSTLEIQRTEQGDSAMYLCASSYRDRDPGANVLTFGAGSRLTVL.

The genes are TRBV19 and TRBJ2-1; the D gene TCRdb calls, TRBD1, cannot be checked with no DNA. Per germline, CDR1 LNHDA and CDR2 SQIVND (reference sequence). This CDR3 region has 14 residues. CDR3 residues: CASIGGASYNEQFF.